This TCR beta chain is drawn from a study of T cell changes during pregnancy in multiple sclerosis. Generated by immunoSEQ multiplex PCR, the TCRdb table keeps only in-frame clones and is missing some. Here the sample spans 50,000 to 75,000 clones, about nine tenths being singletons. Germline CDR1 SGHAT, CDR2 FQDESV (reference sequence). J was trimmed by 2 bases and V by 5 bases; bases with no gene match: 9. The CDR3 is 16 residues long. The TCR comes from a female donor in good health, enrolled as a control in a pregnancy study. The V and J genes are TRBV11-1 and TRBJ2-3; TRBD2 matches at 8 bases. Specimen: peripheral blood, collected after pregnancy. The chain's CDR3 is CASSQVAGSPTDTQYF. The DNA for the CDR3 is TGTGCCAGCAGCCAGGTAGCGGGGAGCCCCACAGATACGCAGTATTTT.